Shown below are 18 T cell receptor beta chains from a single sample sequenced in a study of T cell changes during pregnancy in multiple sclerosis. Here immunoSEQ multiplex PCR was the method, and the copy in TCRdb shows in-frame clones only, minus some. The table shows about 120,000 clones, with 93% occurring only once. Sample: peripheral blood, taken before pregnancy. All receptors derive from a female donor with multiple sclerosis, enrolled in a pregnancy study.

The V call is TRBV28, the J call TRBJ2-5; 8 bases align to TRBD1. The CDR3 is 16 amino acids. Germline assignment: CDR1 MDHEN and CDR2 SYDVKM. Trimming at V came to 5 bases and at J to 5 bases, leaving 13 bases not matched to a gene. CDR3 residues: CASSPSGQGGLETQYF. CDR3 coding DNA: TGTGCCAGCAGTCCCTCCGGACAGGGTGGTTTGGAGACCCAGTACTTC.

The rearrangement joins TRBV6-6 to TRBJ1-2; 7 positions agree with TRBD1. The CDR3 runs 13 residues. The germline CDR1 and CDR2 sequences are MNHNY and SVGAGI (reference sequence). V trimming: 5 bases; J trimming: 4 bases; junction bases outside the gene matches: 4. CDR3 bases: TGTGCCAGCAGTAGGGGGCGCGGCTATGGCTACACCTTC. Its translation is CASSRGRGYGYTF.

The rearrangement uses TRBV5-1 and TRBJ2-3; no definite D call. V dropped 1 base and J dropped 2 bases, with 11 bases sitting between them. Per germline, CDR1 SGHRS and CDR2 YFSETQ. The CDR3 has 15 residues. The CDR3 loop is CASSLSGLLTDTQYF. Here the CDR3 DNA reads TGCGCCAGCAGCTTGTCCGGTCTACTCACAGATACGCAGTATTTT.

The gene calls are TRBV19 and TRBJ1-5, with D possibly matching TRBD1 (5 bases). Deletions cut 1 base from V and 3 bases from J, with 13 bases between. CDR3 length equals 16 residues. CDR1 LNHDA and CDR2 SQIVND come from the germline V gene (reference sequence). DNA of the CDR3: TGTGCCAGTAGTATAGGAGGACACATACTCAATCAGCCCCAGCATTTT. Translated: CASSIGGHILNQPQHF. Drawing the rest from reference TRBV19 and TRBJ1-5, the complete variable domain is DGGITQSPKYLFRKEGQNVTLSCEQNLNHDAMYWYRQDPGQGLRLIYYSQIVNDFQKGDIAEGYSVSREKKESFPLTVTSAQKNPTAFYLCASSIGGHILNQPQHFGDGTRLSIL.

The chain employs TRBV2 and TRBJ2-2, with D possibly being TRBD1 (6 bases). This CDR3 region has 15 residues. Looked up from germline, CDR1 is SNHLY and CDR2 is FYNNEI. V lost 4 bases and J lost 0, with 9 bases in between. DNA for the CDR3: TGTGCCAGCAGTGGGACAGTCGCGAACACCGGGGAGCTGTTTTTT. This sequence encodes CASSGTVANTGELFF.

The rearrangement uses TRBV29-1 and TRBJ2-7; 8 bases are a match to TRBD1. V shed 4 bases, J shed 2 bases, and the junction held 1 base outside the gene matches. This CDR3 has 12 amino acids. Germline CDR1 SQVTM, CDR2 ANQGSEA. CDR3 in amino acids: CSVGRGPYEQYF. The CDR3 DNA reads as TGCAGCGTTGGCAGGGGGCCCTACGAGCAGTACTTC.

The J gene is TRBJ1-2, the V gene TRBV6-1, with 8 bases aligning to TRBD1. This CDR3 is 16 amino acids long. V was pared by 3 bases and J by 4 bases, with 10 bases of the junction left unmatched. The germline CDR1 and CDR2 sequences are MNHNS and SASEGT. This chain's CDR3 is CASSDGQGRVGYGYTF. As DNA, the CDR3 is TGTGCCAGCAGTGACGGACAGGGTCGAGTTGGCTATGGCTACACCTTC.

V is TRBV9 and J is TRBJ2-3, with 7 bases that match TRBD1. CDR3 length: 15 residues. Germline V lookup: CDR1 SGDLS, CDR2 YYNGEE. V trimming: 3 bases; J trimming: 1 base; junction bases outside the gene matches: 5. The CDR3 bases are TGTGCCAGCAGCGGGCTTGGACAGGGCACAGATACGCAGTATTTT. Its translation: CASSGLGQGTDTQYF.

The genes are TRBV11-1 and TRBJ2-1; no clear D. Germline V gives CDR1 SGHAT, CDR2 FQDESV (reference sequence). The V end lost 3 bases, the J end lost 4 bases, and 7 bases lay between the germline ends. This CDR3 spans 13 amino acids. The CDR3 sequence: CASSFTEYNEQFF. The CDR3 DNA reads as TGTGCCAGCAGCTTTACAGAGTACAATGAGCAGTTCTTC.

The chain employs TRBV19 and TRBJ2-2, with D possibly being TRBD2 (6 bases). Germline CDR1 LNHDA, CDR2 SQIVND (reference sequence). The CDR3 totals 15 residues. The ends were cut back, 0 bases at V and 5 bases at J, with 10 bases in the middle. CDR3 sequence: CASSIDRAGTGELFF. As DNA, the CDR3 is TGTGCCAGTAGTATAGATCGGGCGGGAACCGGGGAGCTGTTTTTT.

This clone was picked up one time. This chain joins TRBV7-3 and TRBJ2-2, with 7 nucleotides matching TRBD2. The CDR3 has 14 amino acids. The V gene end was trimmed by 4 bases and the J gene end by 5 bases; junction bases not matched to a gene: 4. Germline CDR1 reads SGHTA; CDR2 reads FQGTGA. CDR3 in amino acids: CASSSGLVTGELFF. The CDR3 DNA reads as TGTGCCAGCAGCTCCGGACTAGTTACCGGGGAGCTGTTTTTT. Combining the CDR3 with reference TRBV7-3 and TRBJ2-2 gives the whole variable domain GAGVSQTPSNKVTEKGKYVELRCDPISGHTALYWYRQSLGQGPEFLIYFQGTGAADDSGLPNDRFFAVRPEGSVSTLKIQRTERGDSAVYLCASSSGLVTGELFFGEGSRLTVL.

This chain joins TRBV28 and TRBJ1-6; 9 bases map to TRBD1. The germline V gene has CDR1 MDHEN and CDR2 SYDVKM. This CDR3 region has 16 residues. Trimming at V came to 3 bases and at J to 5 bases, leaving 5 bases not matched to a gene. Written as DNA, the CDR3 is TGTGCCAGCAGTTTCCGACAGGGGGGACATAATTCACCCCTCCACTTT. Translation gives CASSFRQGGHNSPLHF.

The table lists this clone with a count of one. V is TRBV6-1 and J is TRBJ2-4; D remains unclear. CDR3 length: 15 residues. Deletions cut 1 base from V and 10 bases from J, with 17 bases between. The V gene's germline CDR1 is MNHNS and CDR2 SASEGT. The CDR3, as DNA: TGTGCCAGCAGTGAAGATAGTAGGCTACCGACAATTCAGTACTTC. This translates into CASSEDSRLPTIQYF.

The chain uses TRBV5-4 and TRBJ2-7; D is possibly TRBD2 (6 bases). Trimming took off 0 bases at V and 2 bases at J, with 15 bases between the two ends. Germline CDR1 SGHNT, CDR2 YYREEE (reference sequence). The CDR3 is made up of 16 amino acids. The CDR3 region has the DNA TGTGCCAGCAGCTTGGCCGGAGGAGGGGCAACCTACGAGCAGTACTTC. Protein product: CASSLAGGGATYEQYF.

The rearrangement joins TRBV7-9 to TRBJ1-2; TRBD1 is a possible D gene (6 bases). The germline V and J ends were trimmed by 8 bases and 3 bases, with 22 bases remaining between them. The germline gives CDR1 SEHNR, CDR2 FQNEAQ (reference sequence). The CDR3 is 16 amino acids. The CDR3 sequence: CASSNYWDEGDYGYTF. DNA of the CDR3: TGTGCCAGCTCGAATTATTGGGACGAGGGGGACTATGGCTACACCTTC.

The chain carries TRBV5-1 and TRBJ1-3; 8 nucleotides line up with TRBD1. This CDR3 comprises 16 residues. Germline lookup yields CDR1 SGHRS and CDR2 YFSETQ. The trim removed 4 bases at V and 2 bases at J, leaving 8 bases unmatched. This CDR3 is CASSEDRVGAGNTIYF. The CDR3 nucleotides read TGCGCCAGCAGCGAGGACAGGGTCGGAGCTGGAAACACCATATATTTT.

The rearrangement joins TRBV7-9 to TRBJ1-1, with 8 bases fitting TRBD1. V was clipped by 6 bases and J by 6 bases; unmatched bases: 6. Germline lookup yields CDR1 SEHNR and CDR2 FQNEAQ (reference sequence). The CDR3 totals 13 residues. CDR3 region: CASSQDRGPEAFF. The CDR3 nucleotides read TGTGCCAGCAGTCAAGACAGGGGACCTGAAGCTTTCTTT. Using reference TRBV7-9 and TRBJ1-1 for the parts outside the CDR3, the full variable domain is DTGVSQNPRHKITKRGQNVTFRCDPISEHNRLYWYRQTLGQGPEFLTYFQNEAQLEKSRLLSDRFSAERPKGSFSTLEIQRTEQGDSAMYLCASSQDRGPEAFFGQGTRLTVV.

J is TRBJ2-5 and V is TRBV7-2, with TRBD2 matching over 11 bases. V lost 5 bases and J lost 2; bases outside the gene matches: 4. This CDR3 has 15 amino acids. In germline, CDR1 is SGHTA, CDR2 FQGNSA. The CDR3 sequence is CASSILAGGQETQYF. The CDR3 nucleotides are TGTGCCAGCAGCATCCTAGCGGGGGGTCAAGAGACCCAGTACTTC.